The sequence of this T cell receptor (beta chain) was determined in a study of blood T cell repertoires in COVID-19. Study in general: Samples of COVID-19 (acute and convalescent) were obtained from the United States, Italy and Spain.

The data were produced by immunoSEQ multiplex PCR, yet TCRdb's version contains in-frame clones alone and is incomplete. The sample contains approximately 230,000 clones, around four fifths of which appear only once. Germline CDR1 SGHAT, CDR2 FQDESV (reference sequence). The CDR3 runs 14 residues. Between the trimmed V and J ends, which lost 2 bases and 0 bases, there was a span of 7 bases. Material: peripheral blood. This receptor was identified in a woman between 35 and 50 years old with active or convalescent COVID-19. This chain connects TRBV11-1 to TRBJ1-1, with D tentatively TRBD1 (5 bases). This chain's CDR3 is CASSLTGMNTEAFF. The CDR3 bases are TGTGCCAGCAGCTTAACAGGAATGAACACTGAAGCTTTCTTT.